Sequencing of this T cell receptor beta chain was carried out in a study of T cell responses to AZD1222 COVID-19 vaccine. Study findings and constraints: There were mostly white British donors and more females than males, and clonal diversity was possibly underestimated. Repertoire samples came only from after the peak T cell response.

This clone was found a few times. Its antigen is still unknown. Clones were read by immunoSEQ multiplex PCR, and TCRdb kept only the in-frame ones, dropping some. The repertoire holds some 130,000 clones, with about 87% as singletons. Sequences were derived from peripheral blood, sampled on day 0 of AZD1222 vaccination. The receptor was derived from an adult in good health.

CDR3 residues: CASSLEWGREKLFF. CDR3 coding DNA: TGTGCCAGCAGCTTGGAGTGGGGGCGCGAAAAACTGTTTTTT. The J gene is TRBJ1-4, the V gene TRBV5-5; D is perhaps TRBD1 (6 bases). V was shortened by 0 bases and J by 8 bases, with 11 bases between the two germline ends. This CDR3 is built from 14 residues. Per germline, CDR1 SGHKS and CDR2 YYEKEE (reference sequence).